This TCR beta chain was retrieved from a study of regulatory T cells in long-lasting Graves disease. This CDR3 contains 18 residues. Germline-derived CDR1 and CDR2 are SGDLS and YYNGEE. The V gene lost 0 bases and the J gene lost 2 bases, with 18 bases spanning the gap. Library construction for TCR beta used iRepertoire HTBI primers and Arm-PCR of CDR3 regions. From the multiplex PCR reads, TCRdb called clonotypes with MiXCR, one entry per CDR3 protein. The sample records about 460,000 distinct CDR3 sequences, 14% being singletons. Time point reported: newly diagnosed GD, antithyroid drugs for less than 3 months. The TCR library used RNA extracted from PBMCs. This sample was shared with a second study, whose subject was T cells in Graves' hyperthyroidism and ophthalmopathy.

This TCR was sampled from a woman between 50 and 59 years old with Graves disease. The rearrangement uses TRBV9 and TRBJ2-1, with TRBD2 as a possible D gene (7 bases). The sequencing used peripheral blood mononuclear cells (PBMCs), collected at new diagnosis, from a patient treated with antithyroid drugs. This CDR3 reads CASSVATFGGGPYNEQFF. The CDR3 nucleotides are TGTGCCAGCAGCGTAGCTACGTTTGGGGGGGGCCCCTACAATGAGCAGTTCTTC.